Listed here are 14 T cell receptor beta chains from one sample, sequenced in a study of blood T cell repertoires in COVID-19. The data were produced by immunoSEQ multiplex PCR, yet TCRdb's version contains in-frame clones alone and is incomplete. Of about 390,000 clones in the sample, roughly 86% were seen once. The sequencing input was peripheral blood. The receptors were sampled from a woman aged 55 to 70 with COVID-19, enrolled during active disease.

The chain carries TRBV28 and TRBJ1-2; D uncertain. The germline V gene encodes CDR1 MDHEN and CDR2 SYDVKM. This CDR3 comprises 12 residues. The V end lost 1 base, the J end lost 6 bases, and 6 bases lay between the germline ends. CDR3 coding DNA: TGTGCCAGCAGTTTATATATCCATGGCTACACCTTC. Protein sequence: CASSLYIHGYTF.

This chain links TRBV7-8 with TRBJ1-6; D may be TRBD1 (5 bases). The CDR3 totals 13 residues. The V gene lost 5 bases and the J gene lost 7 bases, with 9 bases spanning the gap. Germline CDR1 is SGHVS and CDR2 is FQNEAQ. CDR3 bases: TGTGCCAGCAGCCATGGGGGGAATTCACCCCTCCACTTT. Its translation: CASSHGGNSPLHF.

The chain is built from TRBV27 and TRBJ2-3; possible D gene TRBD1, 6 bases. Trimming removed 6 bases from V and 0 bases from J, with 16 bases in between. The CDR3 sequence is 16 residues long. Germline assignment: CDR1 MNHEY and CDR2 SMNVEV (reference sequence). CDR3 nucleotide sequence: TGTGCCAGCAGACGGACAGCCTCTACTAGCACAGATACGCAGTATTTT. It codes for CASRRTASTSTDTQYF.

This chain links TRBV5-8 with TRBJ1-5, with TRBD1 as a possible D gene (5 bases). In germline, CDR1 is SGHTS, CDR2 YDEGEE. The CDR3 contains 15 residues. V dropped 6 bases and J dropped 5 bases, with 18 bases sitting between them. CDR3 loop: CASTIYGQGYQPQHF. The CDR3 coding sequence is TGTGCCAGCACCATTTACGGTCAGGGTTATCAGCCCCAGCATTTT. The variable domain in full, with the rest retrieved from reference TRBV5-8 and TRBJ1-5, is EAGVTQSPTHLIKTRGQQATLRCSPISGHTSVYWYQQALGLGLQFLLWYDEGEERNRGNFPPRFSGRQFPNYSSELNVNALELEDSALYLCASTIYGQGYQPQHFGDGTRLSIL.

V and J are TRBV5-8 and TRBJ1-2; TRBD1 agrees at 9 bases. Germline lookup yields CDR1 SGHTS and CDR2 YDEGEE. The junction had 4 bases not matched to a gene; V was cut back by 0 bases and J by 4 bases. This CDR3 region has 15 residues. CDR3 sequence reads: CASSLADRGVYGYTF. CDR3 bases: TGTGCCAGCAGCTTGGCGGACAGGGGAGTCTATGGCTACACCTTC.

V gene TRBV6-5 combines with J gene TRBJ1-5, with 7 bases lining up with TRBD1. Germline V gene sequence: CDR1 MNHEY, CDR2 SVGAGI. The CDR3 runs 13 residues. The V and J ends lost 8 bases and 1 base, in that order; junction bases with no gene match: 2. The DNA of the CDR3 is TGTGCCAGCCAGGGGGAAAGCAATCAGCCCCAGCATTTT. It is translated as CASQGESNQPQHF.

The V call is TRBV18, the J call TRBJ2-5, with 8 bases aligning to TRBD2. CDR1 and CDR2 from the germline V gene are KGHSH and LQKENI. The CDR3 has 14 amino acids. V lost 3 bases to trimming and J lost 4 bases; unmatched junction nucleotides: 4. CDR3 amino acids: CASSPVGGAETQYF. The CDR3 region has the DNA TGTGCCAGCTCACCTGTCGGGGGGGCAGAGACCCAGTACTTC.

The chain is built from TRBV5-1 and TRBJ2-3; D remains ambiguous. V lost 2 bases, J lost 6 bases, and 7 bases lay in between. CDR1 and CDR2 from the germline V gene are SGHRS and YFSETQ. This CDR3 has 12 residues. The CDR3 coding sequence is TGCGCCAGCAGCTTCAATGTGGATACGCAGTATTTT. This gives the protein CASSFNVDTQYF. The variable domain in full, completed from reference TRBV5-1 and TRBJ2-3, reads KAGVTQTPRYLIKTRGQQVTLSCSPISGHRSVSWYQQTPGQGLQFLFEYFSETQRNKGNFPGRFSGRQFSNSRSEMNVSTLELGDSALYLCASSFNVDTQYFGPGTRLTVL.

The V call is TRBV6-5, the J call TRBJ1-2, with 10 positions matching TRBD1. The V gene's germline CDR1 is MNHEY and CDR2 SVGAGI. This CDR3 contains 15 residues. The junction had 8 bases not matched to a gene; V was cut back by 5 bases and J by 5 bases. CDR3 sequence: CASSSDRGQRYGYTF. The CDR3 region has the DNA TGTGCCAGCAGTAGTGACAGGGGGCAACGGTATGGCTACACCTTC.

The chain joins TRBV5-1 to TRBJ2-7; 8 positions agree with TRBD1. Trimming took 4 bases from V and 3 from J; bases not matched to a gene: 9. Germline V lookup: CDR1 SGHRS, CDR2 YFSETQ. The CDR3 has 15 amino acids. CDR3 region: CASSTLVDRGYEQYF. DNA for the CDR3: TGCGCCAGCAGCACCCTTGTTGACAGGGGCTACGAGCAGTACTTC.

DNA of the CDR3: TGTGCCAGCAGCCCCCAACGACACCTAAACACTGAAGCTTTCTTT. It yields the protein CASSPQRHLNTEAFF. The rearrangement links TRBV11-2 to TRBJ1-1, with D unresolved. CDR3 size: 15 residues. Germline assignment: CDR1 SGHAT and CDR2 FQNNGV. V dropped 5 bases and J dropped 2 bases, with 15 bases sitting between them.

The rearrangement links TRBV9 to TRBJ1-6; TRBD1 is a possible D gene (5 bases). CDR1 is SGDLS, CDR2 YYNGEE, per germline. Trimming stripped 1 base from V and 7 bases from J, with 15 bases between. The length of the CDR3 is 16 residues. DNA for the CDR3: TGTGCCAGCAGCGTACGTCCCACAGGCGTAAATTCACCCCTCCACTTT. Residues: CASSVRPTGVNSPLHF.

The chain joins TRBV28 to TRBJ1-1; D possibly corresponds to TRBD1 (5 bases). This CDR3 has 13 amino acids. The germline V and J ends were trimmed by 6 bases and 4 bases, with 12 bases remaining between them. CDR1 MDHEN and CDR2 SYDVKM come from the germline V gene. This chain's CDR3 is CASRGGAGTEAFF. CDR3 DNA: TGTGCCAGCAGGGGCGGGGCAGGCACTGAAGCTTTCTTT.

This clone has just one count. This CDR3 reads CASSLSGDAWKAFF. CDR3 coding DNA: TGTGCCAGCAGTCTTAGCGGGGACGCCTGGAAAGCTTTCTTT. The chain joins TRBV7-8 to TRBJ1-1, with a tentative D call TRBD1 (5 bases). The CDR3 loop spans 14 amino acids. Trimming stripped 6 bases from V and 9 bases from J, with 20 bases between. Germline CDR1 and CDR2: SGHVS and FQNEAQ.